The rows below give T cell receptor beta chains drawn from one sample of a study of regulatory T cells in long-lasting Graves disease. One entry per CDR3 protein results from TCRdb running MiXCR on the multiplex PCR reads. The table shows about 660,000 distinct CDR3 sequences, with around 30% occurring only once. Sequenced here: peripheral blood mononuclear cells (PBMCs), sampled when the disease was refractory, from a patient treated with antithyroid drugs. Receptor source: a female donor with Graves disease. CDR3s include the opening cysteine and the closing phenylalanine or tryptophan. Fields, in order: J gene, D gene, clone size, CDR3 length, V gene, CDR3 protein, CDR3 DNA. D genes are given only for firm matches. Clone size is stated in some rows and not others, as once, few, many or a class when expanded.

J: TRBJ2-4
D: NA
size: few
length: 15
V: TRBV3-1
CDR3: CASSQEGGGKNIQYF
DNA: TGTGCCAGCAGCCAAGAAGGAGGGGGCAAAAACATTCAGTACTTC

J: TRBJ1-1
D: NA
size: many
length: 13
V: TRBV2
CDR3: CASTSGRNTEAFF
DNA: TGTGCCAGCACCTCAGGGCGGAACACTGAAGCTTTCTTT

J: TRBJ1-2
D: NA
size: few
length: 14
V: TRBV12-3/TRBV12-4
CDR3: CASSPKAVNYGYTF
DNA: TGTGCCAGCAGTCCCAAGGCTGTTAACTATGGCTACACCTTC

J: TRBJ1-2
D: NA
size: few
length: 15
V: TRBV9
CDR3: CASTPAGGPPYGYTF
DNA: TGTGCCAGCACTCCCGCGGGGGGACCCCCCTATGGCTACACCTTC

J: TRBJ1-2
D: TRBD1
size: NA
length: 16
V: TRBV25-1
CDR3: CASSGVGGQVSNGYTF
DNA: TGTGCCAGCAGTGGGGTTGGGGGACAGGTCTCGAATGGCTACACCTTC

J: TRBJ1-4
D: NA
size: NA
length: 14
V: TRBV7-9
CDR3: CASSSFARLEKLFF
DNA: TGTGCCAGCAGCTCCTTCGCCCGTTTGGAAAAACTGTTTTTT

J: TRBJ2-7
D: TRBD1
size: NA
length: 15
V: TRBV6-5
CDR3: CASSYSSGQGNEQYF
DNA: TGTGCCAGCAGTTACTCTTCGGGACAGGGGAACGAGCAGTACTTC

J: TRBJ1-5
D: NA
size: few
length: 14
V: TRBV28
CDR3: CASSFDSGNQPQHF
DNA: TGTGCCAGCAGTTTTGACAGTGGCAATCAGCCCCAGCATTTT

J: TRBJ2-7
D: NA
size: NA
length: 15
V: TRBV12-3/TRBV12-4
CDR3: CASSQDPGFPYEQYF
DNA: TGTGCCAGCAGCCAAGATCCGGGCTTCCCCTACGAGCAGTACTTC

J: TRBJ1-6
D: TRBD1
size: few
length: 18
V: TRBV6-6
CDR3: CASSYSALNRGQDSPLHF
DNA: TGTGCCAGCAGTTACTCGGCGCTTAACAGGGGGCAGGATTCACCCCTCCACTTT

J: TRBJ1-1
D: TRBD1
size: few
length: 14
V: TRBV9
CDR3: CASSSTDRVTEAFF
DNA: TGTGCCAGCAGCTCGACCGACAGGGTTACTGAAGCTTTCTTT

J: TRBJ2-7
D: TRBD1
size: once
length: 14
V: TRBV7-9
CDR3: CASGSTGVAHEQYF
DNA: TGTGCCAGCGGTTCTACAGGGGTGGCCCACGAGCAGTACTTC

J: TRBJ1-1
D: NA
size: few
length: 16
V: TRBV2
CDR3: CASSEWGSQQTAEAFF
DNA: TGTGCCAGCAGTGAGTGGGGATCCCAGCAGACGGCTGAAGCTTTCTTT

J: TRBJ2-7
D: NA
size: NA
length: 12
V: TRBV15
CDR3: CATSENNYEQYF
DNA: TGTGCCACCAGTGAGAATAACTACGAGCAGTACTTC

J: TRBJ1-5
D: NA
size: NA
length: 15
V: TRBV12-3/TRBV12-4
CDR3: CASSLQGGGTQPQHF
DNA: TGTGCCAGCAGTTTGCAGGGTGGAGGTACTCAGCCCCAGCATTTT

J: TRBJ1-2
D: TRBD1
size: few
length: 16
V: TRBV20-1
CDR3: CSARDARDRGVRGYTF
DNA: TGCAGTGCTAGGGATGCTCGGGACAGGGGTGTTCGAGGCTACACCTTC

J: TRBJ1-2
D: NA
size: NA
length: 15
V: TRBV7-9
CDR3: CASSLERGINYGYTF
DNA: TGTGCCAGCAGCCTAGAAAGGGGGATCAACTATGGCTACACCTTC

J: TRBJ1-2
D: NA
size: few
length: 14
V: TRBV29-1
CDR3: CSADDRTSNYGYTF
DNA: TGCAGCGCCGATGACAGAACTTCTAACTATGGCTACACCTTC

J: TRBJ1-2
D: TRBD1
size: many
length: 13
V: TRBV27
CDR3: CATGGQGSYGYTF
DNA: TGTGCCACCGGGGGACAGGGGAGCTATGGCTACACCTTC

J: TRBJ1-4
D: NA
size: NA
length: 14
V: TRBV7-8
CDR3: CASSSTGLNEKLFF
DNA: TGTGCCAGCAGCTCAACAGGATTAAATGAAAAACTGTTTTTT

J: TRBJ1-2
D: TRBD1
size: few
length: 14
V: TRBV7-9
CDR3: CASSKTGGNYGYTF
DNA: TGTGCCAGCAGCAAGACAGGGGGTAACTATGGCTACACCTTC

J: TRBJ2-4
D: NA
size: NA
length: 16
V: TRBV11-2
CDR3: CASSLVTGIAKNIQYF
DNA: TGTGCCAGCAGCTTAGTTACGGGGATAGCCAAAAACATTCAGTACTTC

J: TRBJ2-7
D: NA
size: NA
length: 13
V: TRBV18
CDR3: CASSGPVLYEQYF
DNA: TGTGCCAGCTCCGGCCCGGTTCTCTACGAGCAGTACTTC

J: TRBJ1-2
D: NA
size: NA
length: 12
V: TRBV25-1
CDR3: CASSRAGDGYTF
DNA: TGTGCCAGCAGTAGGGCAGGTGATGGCTACACCTTC

J: TRBJ1-1
D: TRBD1
size: NA
length: 15
V: TRBV12-3/TRBV12-4
CDR3: CASSSLDRMNTEAFF
DNA: TGTGCCAGCAGTTCTCTGGACAGGATGAACACTGAAGCTTTCTTT

J: TRBJ2-7
D: TRBD2
size: NA
length: 15
V: TRBV7-3
CDR3: CASSHGTSASYEQYF
DNA: TGTGCCAGCAGCCACGGGACTAGCGCTTCCTACGAGCAGTACTTC

J: TRBJ2-6
D: NA
size: NA
length: 17
V: TRBV19
CDR3: CASSETGRGTGANVLTF
DNA: TGTGCCAGTAGCGAGACAGGTAGGGGTACTGGGGCCAACGTCCTGACTTTC

J: TRBJ2-5
D: TRBD1
size: few
length: 13
V: TRBV29-1
CDR3: CSVAGQGDAGQYF
DNA: TGCAGCGTCGCGGGACAGGGGGACGCGGGCCAGTACTTC

J: TRBJ1-1
D: NA
size: many
length: 16
V: TRBV12-3/TRBV12-4
CDR3: CASLTGGFGGNTEAFF
DNA: TGTGCCAGCCTGACAGGTGGATTTGGTGGGAACACTGAAGCTTTCTTT

J: TRBJ1-6
D: NA
size: many
length: 14
V: TRBV6-1
CDR3: CASSDGRGSSPLHF
DNA: TGTGCCAGCAGTGACGGCAGGGGATCGTCACCCCTCCACTTT

J: TRBJ1-2
D: TRBD1
size: NA
length: 18
V: TRBV6-1
CDR3: CASSRNAAGTASGYGYTF
DNA: TGTGCCAGCAGCCGAAATGCCGCCGGGACAGCAAGTGGGTATGGCTACACCTTC

J: TRBJ2-5
D: TRBD1
size: NA
length: 17
V: TRBV27
CDR3: CASSYLAPQGAQETQYF
DNA: TGTGCCAGCAGTTACCTCGCACCTCAGGGGGCACAAGAGACCCAGTACTTC

J: TRBJ1-5
D: TRBD1
size: few
length: 19
V: TRBV5-5
CDR3: CASSDVLGQGLLSNQPQHF
DNA: TGTGCCAGCAGCGATGTACTGGGACAGGGACTACTTAGCAATCAGCCCCAGCATTTT

J: TRBJ1-5
D: NA
size: NA
length: 16
V: TRBV12-5
CDR3: CASGLSQEPPNQPQHF
DNA: TGTGCTAGTGGTTTGTCCCAAGAACCCCCCAATCAGCCCCAGCATTTT

J: TRBJ1-1
D: NA
size: many
length: 14
V: TRBV11-2
CDR3: CASSRLSANTEAFF
DNA: TGTGCCAGCAGTAGGTTATCGGCTAACACTGAAGCTTTCTTT

J: TRBJ2-7
D: NA
size: NA
length: 14
V: TRBV7-9
CDR3: CASSLVGVAYEQYF
DNA: TGTGCCAGCAGCTTAGTTGGGGTCGCCTACGAGCAGTACTTC

J: TRBJ2-7
D: NA
size: NA
length: 13
V: TRBV11-2
CDR3: CASSLEGAGEQYF
DNA: TGTGCCAGCAGCTTAGAAGGAGCGGGCGAGCAGTACTTC

J: TRBJ1-2
D: TRBD1
size: NA
length: 13
V: TRBV27
CDR3: CASSYQGAGGYTF
DNA: TGTGCCAGCAGTTACCAGGGGGCAGGTGGCTACACCTTC

J: TRBJ1-2
D: NA
size: many
length: 14
V: TRBV28
CDR3: CASSLDGAGSGYTF
DNA: TGTGCCAGCAGTTTAGACGGGGCAGGGAGTGGCTACACCTTC

J: TRBJ1-4
D: NA
size: NA
length: 17
V: TRBV6-1
CDR3: CASSGRDTISTNEKLFF
DNA: TGTGCCAGCAGTGGCCGGGACACTATTTCAACTAATGAAAAACTGTTTTTT

J: TRBJ2-2
D: TRBD2
size: many
length: 18
V: TRBV6-1
CDR3: CASRAGLAGGLGTGELFF
DNA: TGTGCCAGCAGAGCCGGACTAGCGGGAGGGCTAGGGACCGGGGAGCTGTTTTTT

J: TRBJ1-2
D: NA
size: NA
length: 16
V: TRBV7-3
CDR3: CASSLSPGEALYGYTF
DNA: TGTGCCAGCAGCCTCTCGCCTGGGGAGGCCCTCTATGGCTACACCTTC

J: TRBJ2-1
D: NA
size: NA
length: 14
V: TRBV6-5
CDR3: CASSYSGYYNEQFF
DNA: TGTGCCAGCAGTTACTCGGGCTACTACAATGAGCAGTTCTTC

J: TRBJ2-5
D: TRBD2
size: NA
length: 15
V: TRBV19
CDR3: CASMSGRASRETQYF
DNA: TGTGCCAGTATGAGCGGGAGGGCCTCCCGGGAGACCCAGTACTTC

J: TRBJ2-5
D: TRBD2
size: NA
length: 18
V: TRBV30
CDR3: CAWSVKALGGRWQETQYF
DNA: TGTGCCTGGAGTGTTAAGGCGTTAGGCGGGAGGTGGCAAGAGACCCAGTACTTC

J: TRBJ2-1
D: TRBD1
size: NA
length: 13
V: TRBV12-3/TRBV12-4
CDR3: CASSYRGANEQFF
DNA: TGTGCCAGCAGTTACAGGGGGGCCAATGAGCAGTTCTTC

J: TRBJ1-4
D: NA
size: NA
length: 15
V: TRBV14
CDR3: CASSQVGRLMKNCFF
DNA: NA

J: TRBJ2-5
D: TRBD1
size: few
length: 14
V: TRBV2
CDR3: CASSDSYRGETQYF
DNA: TGTGCCAGCAGTGATAGCTACAGGGGGGAGACCCAGTACTTC

J: TRBJ1-6
D: NA
size: many
length: 15
V: TRBV27
CDR3: CASREPGRTNSPLHF
DNA: TGTGCCAGCAGAGAACCGGGACGGACCAATTCACCCCTCCACTTT

J: TRBJ1-5
D: TRBD1
size: NA
length: 16
V: TRBV30
CDR3: CAWSPRTGSSNQPQHF
DNA: TGTGCCTGGAGTCCCAGGACAGGGTCTAGCAATCAGCCCCAGCATTTT

J: TRBJ1-1
D: TRBD1
size: NA
length: 18
V: TRBV20-1
CDR3: CSARGPPGQSTGNTEAFF
DNA: TGCAGTGCTAGAGGTCCCCCGGGACAGAGCACAGGGAACACTGAAGCTTTCTTT

J: TRBJ1-5
D: NA
size: NA
length: 15
V: TRBV5-1
CDR3: CASSVRRVSNQPQHF
DNA: TGCGCCAGCAGCGTGCGCAGGGTTTCCAATCAGCCCCAGCATTTT